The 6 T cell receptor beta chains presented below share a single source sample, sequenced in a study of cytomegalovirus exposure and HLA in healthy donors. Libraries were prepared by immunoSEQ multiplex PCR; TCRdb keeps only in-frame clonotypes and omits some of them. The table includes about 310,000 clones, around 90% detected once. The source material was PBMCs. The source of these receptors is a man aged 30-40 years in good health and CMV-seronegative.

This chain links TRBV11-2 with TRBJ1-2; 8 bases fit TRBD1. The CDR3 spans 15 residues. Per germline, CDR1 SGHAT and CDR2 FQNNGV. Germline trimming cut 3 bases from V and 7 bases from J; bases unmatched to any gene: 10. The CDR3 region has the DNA TGTGCCAGCAGCTTGGGGAGAGCAGGGGGCTTTGGCTACACCTTC. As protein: CASSLGRAGGFGYTF.

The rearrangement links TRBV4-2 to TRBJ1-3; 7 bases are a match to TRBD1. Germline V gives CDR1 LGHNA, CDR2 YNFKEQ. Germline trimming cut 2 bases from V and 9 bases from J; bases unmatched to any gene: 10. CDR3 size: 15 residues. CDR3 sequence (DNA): TGTGCCAGCAGCCAACAAACAGGGGTACAGGGCACCATATATTTT. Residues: CASSQQTGVQGTIYF.

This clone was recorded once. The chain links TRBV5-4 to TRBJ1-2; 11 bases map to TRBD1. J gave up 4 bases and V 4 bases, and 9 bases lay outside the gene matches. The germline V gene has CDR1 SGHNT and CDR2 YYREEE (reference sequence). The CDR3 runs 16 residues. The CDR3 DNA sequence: TGTGCCAGCAGCGGCCCAGGGACAGGGGGTTTCTATGGCTACACCTTC. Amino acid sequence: CASSGPGTGGFYGYTF.

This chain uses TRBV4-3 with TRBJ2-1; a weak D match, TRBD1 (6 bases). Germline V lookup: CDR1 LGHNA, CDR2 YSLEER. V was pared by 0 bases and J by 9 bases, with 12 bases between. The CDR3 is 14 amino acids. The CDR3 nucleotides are TGCGCCAGCAGCCAAGACAGGGTAGGGGGTGAGCAGTTCTTC. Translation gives CASSQDRVGGEQFF.

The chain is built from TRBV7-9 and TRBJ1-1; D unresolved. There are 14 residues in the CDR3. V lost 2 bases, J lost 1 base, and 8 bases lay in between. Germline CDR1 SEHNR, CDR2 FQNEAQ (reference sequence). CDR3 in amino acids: CASSLYGENTEAFF. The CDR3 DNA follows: TGTGCCAGCAGCTTATATGGAGAGAACACTGAAGCTTTCTTT. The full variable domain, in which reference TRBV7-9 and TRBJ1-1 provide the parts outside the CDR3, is DTGVSQNPRHKITKRGQNVTFRCDPISEHNRLYWYRQTLGQGPEFLTYFQNEAQLEKSRLLSDRFSAERPKGSFSTLEIQRTEQGDSAMYLCASSLYGENTEAFFGQGTRLTVV.

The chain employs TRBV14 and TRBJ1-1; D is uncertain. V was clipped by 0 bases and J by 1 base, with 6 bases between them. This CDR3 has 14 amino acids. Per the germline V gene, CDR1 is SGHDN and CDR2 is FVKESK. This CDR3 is CASSQDQSNTEAFF. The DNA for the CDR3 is TGTGCCAGCAGCCAAGATCAGTCGAACACTGAAGCTTTCTTT.